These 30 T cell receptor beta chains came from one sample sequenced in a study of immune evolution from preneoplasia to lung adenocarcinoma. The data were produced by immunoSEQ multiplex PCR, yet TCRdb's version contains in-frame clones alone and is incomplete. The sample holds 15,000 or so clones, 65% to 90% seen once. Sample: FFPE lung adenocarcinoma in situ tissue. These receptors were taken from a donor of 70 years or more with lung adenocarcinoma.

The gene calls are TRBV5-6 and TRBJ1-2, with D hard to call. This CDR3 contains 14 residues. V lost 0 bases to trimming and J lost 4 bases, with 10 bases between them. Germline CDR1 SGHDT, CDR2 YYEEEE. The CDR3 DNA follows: TGTGCCAGCAGCTTGGTCGGCAAACCCTATGGCTACACCTTC. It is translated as CASSLVGKPYGYTF.

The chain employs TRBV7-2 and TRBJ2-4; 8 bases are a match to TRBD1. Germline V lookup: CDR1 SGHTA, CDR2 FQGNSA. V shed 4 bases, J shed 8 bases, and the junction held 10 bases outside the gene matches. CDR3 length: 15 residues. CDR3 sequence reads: CASSSKDRVRDIQYF. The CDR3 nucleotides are TGTGCCAGCAGCTCGAAGGACAGGGTTCGGGACATTCAGTACTTC.

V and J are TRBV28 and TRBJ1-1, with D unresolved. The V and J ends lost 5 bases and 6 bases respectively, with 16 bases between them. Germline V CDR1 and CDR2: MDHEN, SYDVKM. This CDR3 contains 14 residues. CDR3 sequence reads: CASSPVKRVAEAFF. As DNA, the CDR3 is TGTGCCAGCAGTCCTGTGAAACGGGTGGCTGAAGCTTTCTTT.

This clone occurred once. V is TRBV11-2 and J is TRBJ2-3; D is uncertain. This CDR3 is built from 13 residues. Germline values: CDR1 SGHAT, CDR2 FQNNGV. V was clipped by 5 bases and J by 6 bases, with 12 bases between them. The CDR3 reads CASSLTESDTQYF. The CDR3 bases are TGTGCCAGCAGCCTTACCGAGTCGGATACGCAGTATTTT.

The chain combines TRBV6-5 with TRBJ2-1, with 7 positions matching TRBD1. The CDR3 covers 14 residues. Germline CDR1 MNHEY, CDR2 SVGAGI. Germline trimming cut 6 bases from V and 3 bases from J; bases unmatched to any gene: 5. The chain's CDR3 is CASRGTENYNEQFF. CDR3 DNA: TGTGCCAGCAGGGGGACAGAGAACTACAATGAGCAGTTCTTC.

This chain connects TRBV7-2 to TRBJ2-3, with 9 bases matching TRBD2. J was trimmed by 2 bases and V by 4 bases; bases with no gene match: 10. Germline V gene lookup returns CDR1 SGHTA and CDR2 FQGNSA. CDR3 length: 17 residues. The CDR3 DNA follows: TGTGCCAGCAGCTGGGGGGGTTCTAGCGGGATCACAGATACGCAGTATTTT. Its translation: CASSWGGSSGITDTQYF.

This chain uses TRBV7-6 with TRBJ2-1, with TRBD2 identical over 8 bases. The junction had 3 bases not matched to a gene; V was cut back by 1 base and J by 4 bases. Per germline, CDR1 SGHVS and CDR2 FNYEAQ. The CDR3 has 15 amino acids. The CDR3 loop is CASSLDGTRYNEQFF. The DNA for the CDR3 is TGTGCCAGCAGCTTAGATGGGACTAGATACAATGAGCAGTTCTTC.

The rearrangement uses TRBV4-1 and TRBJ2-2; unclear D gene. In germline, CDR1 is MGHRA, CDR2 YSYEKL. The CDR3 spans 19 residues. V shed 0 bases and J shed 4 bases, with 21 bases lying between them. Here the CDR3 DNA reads TGCGCCAGCAGCCAAGATGATCCGAACCGGCCTGAAGTCACCGGGGAGCTGTTTTTT. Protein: CASSQDDPNRPEVTGELFF.

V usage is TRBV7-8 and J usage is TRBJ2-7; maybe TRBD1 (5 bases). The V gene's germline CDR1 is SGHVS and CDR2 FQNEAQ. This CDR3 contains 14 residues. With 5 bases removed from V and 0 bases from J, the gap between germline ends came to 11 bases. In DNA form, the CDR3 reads TGTGCCAGCAGCCGACAGTACGACTCCTACGAGCAGTACTTC. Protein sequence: CASSRQYDSYEQYF. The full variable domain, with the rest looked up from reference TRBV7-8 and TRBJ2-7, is GAGVSQSPRYKVAKRGQDVALRCDPISGHVSLFWYQQALGQGPEFLTYFQNEAQLDKSGLPSDRFFAERPEGSVSTLKIQRTQQEDSAVYLCASSRQYDSYEQYFGPGTRLTVT.

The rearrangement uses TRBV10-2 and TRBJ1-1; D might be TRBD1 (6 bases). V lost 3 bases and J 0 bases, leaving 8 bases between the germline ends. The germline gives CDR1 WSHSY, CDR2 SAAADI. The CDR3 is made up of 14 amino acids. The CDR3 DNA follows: TGCGCCAGCAGTGAAAACAGGGTGAACACTGAAGCTTTCTTT. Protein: CASSENRVNTEAFF.

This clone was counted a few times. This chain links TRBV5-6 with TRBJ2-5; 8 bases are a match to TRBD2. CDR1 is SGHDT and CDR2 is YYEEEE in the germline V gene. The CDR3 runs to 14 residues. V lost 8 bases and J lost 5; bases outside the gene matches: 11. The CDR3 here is CARVRAGDKETQYF. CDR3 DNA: TGTGCCAGGGTGAGAGCGGGAGACAAGGAGACCCAGTACTTC.

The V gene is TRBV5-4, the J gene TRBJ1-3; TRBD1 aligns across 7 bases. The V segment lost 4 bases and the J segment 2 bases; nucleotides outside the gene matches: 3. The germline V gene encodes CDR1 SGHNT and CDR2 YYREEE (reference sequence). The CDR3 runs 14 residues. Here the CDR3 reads CASSQGGTGNTIYF. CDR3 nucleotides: TGTGCCAGCAGCCAGGGGGGGACTGGAAACACCATATATTTT.

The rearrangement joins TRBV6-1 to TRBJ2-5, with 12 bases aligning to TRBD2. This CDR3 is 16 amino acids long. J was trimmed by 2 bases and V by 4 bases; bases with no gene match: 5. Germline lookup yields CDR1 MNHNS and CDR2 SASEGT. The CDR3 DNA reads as TGTGCCAGCAGTGGACTAGCGGGAGATTCTCAAGAGACCCAGTACTTC. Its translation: CASSGLAGDSQETQYF.

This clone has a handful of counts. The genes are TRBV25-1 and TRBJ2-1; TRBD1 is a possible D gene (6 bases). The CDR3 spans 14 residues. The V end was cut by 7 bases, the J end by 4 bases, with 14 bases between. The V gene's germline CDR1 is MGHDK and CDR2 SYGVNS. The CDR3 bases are TGTGCCAGCACCCGGCAGGGGAAGTACAATGAGCAGTTCTTC. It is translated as CASTRQGKYNEQFF. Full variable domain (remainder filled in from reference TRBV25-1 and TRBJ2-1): EADIYQTPRYLVIGTGKKITLECSQTMGHDKMYWYQQDPGMELHLIHYSYGVNSTEKGDLSSESTVSRIRTEHFPLTLESARPSHTSQYLCASTRQGKYNEQFFGPGTRLTVL.

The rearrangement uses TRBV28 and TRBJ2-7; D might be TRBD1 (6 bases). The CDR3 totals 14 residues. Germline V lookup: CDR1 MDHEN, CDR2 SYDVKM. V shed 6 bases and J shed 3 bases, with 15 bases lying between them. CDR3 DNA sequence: TGTGCCAGCAGCTTCAGGGGAGAGGGCTACGAGCAGTACTTC. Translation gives CASSFRGEGYEQYF.

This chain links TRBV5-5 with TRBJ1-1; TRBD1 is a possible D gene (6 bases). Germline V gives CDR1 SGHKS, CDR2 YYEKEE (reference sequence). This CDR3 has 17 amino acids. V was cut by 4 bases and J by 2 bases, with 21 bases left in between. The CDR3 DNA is TGTGCCAGCAGCAATACAGGGATCCCCCTGGGTAACACTGAAGCTTTCTTT. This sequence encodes CASSNTGIPLGNTEAFF.

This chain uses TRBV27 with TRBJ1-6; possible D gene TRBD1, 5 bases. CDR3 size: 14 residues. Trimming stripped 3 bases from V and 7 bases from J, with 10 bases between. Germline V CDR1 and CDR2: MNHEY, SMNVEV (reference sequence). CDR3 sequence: CASSLGGKNSPLHF. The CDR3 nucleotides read TGTGCCAGCAGTTTGGGGGGGAAGAATTCACCCCTCCACTTT.

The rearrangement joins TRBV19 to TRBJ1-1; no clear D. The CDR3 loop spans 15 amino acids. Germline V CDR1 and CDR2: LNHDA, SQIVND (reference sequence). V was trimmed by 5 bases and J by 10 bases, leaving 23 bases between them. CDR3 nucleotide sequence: TGTGCCAGTAGTGCCTCAACGTGGGAATCAAAGCCAGCTTTCTTT. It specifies CASSASTWESKPAFF. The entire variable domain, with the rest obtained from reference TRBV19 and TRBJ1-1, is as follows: DGGITQSPKYLFRKEGQNVTLSCEQNLNHDAMYWYRQDPGQGLRLIYYSQIVNDFQKGDIAEGYSVSREKKESFPLTVTSAQKNPTAFYLCASSASTWESKPAFFGQGTRLTVV.

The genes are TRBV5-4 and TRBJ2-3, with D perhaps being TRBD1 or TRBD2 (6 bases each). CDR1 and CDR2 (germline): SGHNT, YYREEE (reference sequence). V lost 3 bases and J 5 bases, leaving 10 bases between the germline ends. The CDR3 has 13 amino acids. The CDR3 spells CASSSKGGDTQYF. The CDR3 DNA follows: TGTGCCAGCAGCTCGAAGGGGGGAGATACGCAGTATTTT.

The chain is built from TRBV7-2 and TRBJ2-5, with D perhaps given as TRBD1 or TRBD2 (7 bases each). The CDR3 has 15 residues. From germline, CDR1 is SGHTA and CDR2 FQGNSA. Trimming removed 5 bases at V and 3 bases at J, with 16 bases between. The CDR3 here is CASSPGGLAEETQYF. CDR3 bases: TGTGCCAGCAGCCCAGGGGGGCTAGCGGAAGAGACCCAGTACTTC.

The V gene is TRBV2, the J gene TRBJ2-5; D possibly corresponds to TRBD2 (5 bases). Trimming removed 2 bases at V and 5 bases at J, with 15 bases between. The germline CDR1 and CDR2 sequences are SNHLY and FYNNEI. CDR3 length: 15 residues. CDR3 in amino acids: CASSESRSSSETQYF. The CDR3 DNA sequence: TGTGCCAGCAGTGAAAGTCGATCTAGCTCCGAGACCCAGTACTTC.

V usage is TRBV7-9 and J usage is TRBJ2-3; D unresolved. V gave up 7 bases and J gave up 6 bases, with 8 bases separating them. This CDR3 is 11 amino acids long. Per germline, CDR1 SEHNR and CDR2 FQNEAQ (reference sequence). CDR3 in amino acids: CASTFGDTQYF. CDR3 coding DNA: TGTGCCAGCACCTTTGGGGATACGCAGTATTTT. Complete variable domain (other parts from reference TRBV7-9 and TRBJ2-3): DTGVSQNPRHKITKRGQNVTFRCDPISEHNRLYWYRQTLGQGPEFLTYFQNEAQLEKSRLLSDRFSAERPKGSFSTLEIQRTEQGDSAMYLCASTFGDTQYFGPGTRLTVL.

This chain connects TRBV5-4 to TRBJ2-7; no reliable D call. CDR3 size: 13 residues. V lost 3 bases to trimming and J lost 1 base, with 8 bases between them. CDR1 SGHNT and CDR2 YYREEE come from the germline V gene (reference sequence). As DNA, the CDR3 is TGTGCCAGCAGCTCCCAAGTATCCTACGAGCAGTACTTC. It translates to CASSSQVSYEQYF.

The CDR3 is CASSQEVGANTGELFF. In nucleotides, the CDR3 is TGCGCCAGCAGCCAAGAGGTGGGGGCGAACACCGGGGAGCTGTTTTTT. The rearrangement uses TRBV4-3 and TRBJ2-2; D may correspond to TRBD1 or TRBD2 (5 bases each). Germline values: CDR1 LGHNA, CDR2 YSLEER. V was shortened by 0 bases and J by 0 bases, with 8 bases between the two germline ends. The CDR3 consists of 16 residues.

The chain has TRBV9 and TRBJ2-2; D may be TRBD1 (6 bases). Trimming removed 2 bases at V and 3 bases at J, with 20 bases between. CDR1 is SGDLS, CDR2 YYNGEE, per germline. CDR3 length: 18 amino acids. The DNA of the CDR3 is TGTGCCAGCAGCGTCCTACTAGTTTGGACAGTACACACCGGGGAGCTGTTTTTT. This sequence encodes CASSVLLVWTVHTGELFF.

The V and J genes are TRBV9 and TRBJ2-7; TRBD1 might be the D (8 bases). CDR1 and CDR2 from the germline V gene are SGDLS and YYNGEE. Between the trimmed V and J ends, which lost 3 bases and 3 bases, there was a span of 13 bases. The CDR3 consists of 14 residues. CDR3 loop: CASSANRGGYEQYF. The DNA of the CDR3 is TGTGCCAGCAGCGCGAACAGGGGGGGCTACGAGCAGTACTTC.

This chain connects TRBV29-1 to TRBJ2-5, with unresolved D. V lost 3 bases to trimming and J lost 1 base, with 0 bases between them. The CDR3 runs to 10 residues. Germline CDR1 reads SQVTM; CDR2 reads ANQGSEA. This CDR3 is CSVDQETQYF. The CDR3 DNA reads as TGCAGCGTTGACCAAGAGACCCAGTACTTC.

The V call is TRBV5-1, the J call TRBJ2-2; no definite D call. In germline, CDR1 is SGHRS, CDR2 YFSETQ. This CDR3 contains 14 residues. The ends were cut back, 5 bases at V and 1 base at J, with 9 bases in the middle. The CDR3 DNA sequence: TGCGCCAGCAGGACCGACTTGAACACCGGGGAGCTGTTTTTT. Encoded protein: CASRTDLNTGELFF.

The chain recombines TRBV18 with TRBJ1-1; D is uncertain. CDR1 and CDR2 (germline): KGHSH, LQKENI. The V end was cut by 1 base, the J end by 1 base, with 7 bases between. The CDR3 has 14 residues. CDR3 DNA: TGTGCCAGCTCACCACAGGCTCGGAACACTGAAGCTTTCTTT. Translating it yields CASSPQARNTEAFF.

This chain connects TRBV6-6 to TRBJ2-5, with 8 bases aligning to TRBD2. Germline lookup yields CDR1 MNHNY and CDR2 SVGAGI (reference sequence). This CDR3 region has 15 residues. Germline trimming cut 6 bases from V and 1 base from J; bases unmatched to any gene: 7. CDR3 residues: CASSFIAGLQETQYF. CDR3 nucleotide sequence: TGTGCCAGCAGCTTCATAGCGGGGCTCCAAGAGACCCAGTACTTC.